Presented here are 8 T cell receptor beta chains from one specimen sequenced in a study of cytomegalovirus exposure and HLA in healthy donors. PCR used 60 Vbeta primers and 13 Jbeta primers. Here immunoSEQ multiplex PCR was the method, and the copy in TCRdb shows in-frame clones only, minus some. The table includes roughly 140,000 clones, more than 65% detected once. Sample: PBMCs. The receptors originated from a man aged 25 to 40 in good health and CMV-seropositive.

This chain links TRBV5-1 with TRBJ1-2; 7 nucleotides match TRBD1. Unmatched junction bases numbered 6, after V lost 0 bases and J lost 7 bases. From germline, CDR1 is SGHRS and CDR2 YFSETQ. CDR3 length: 14 amino acids. DNA of the CDR3: TGCGCCAGCAGCTTGGCTTCCCCAGGGGGTGGCTACACCTTC. Its protein is CASSLASPGGGYTF.

The chain is built from TRBV27 and TRBJ1-1; the match to TRBD1 covers 8 bases. This CDR3 contains 14 residues. V lost 6 bases, J lost 1 base, and 4 bases stayed unmatched. CDR1 MNHEY and CDR2 SMNVEV come from the germline V gene (reference sequence). The CDR3 region is CASSPQGANTEAFF. DNA for the CDR3: TGTGCCAGCAGCCCTCAGGGGGCGAACACTGAAGCTTTCTTT.

The genes are TRBV18 and TRBJ2-7; weak D call: TRBD1 (7 bases). The CDR3 is 14 residues long. The ends were cut back, 3 bases at V and 6 bases at J, with 15 bases in the middle. The germline V gene encodes CDR1 KGHSH and CDR2 LQKENI. The CDR3 loop reads CASSPSQGTSEQYF. The DNA for the CDR3 is TGTGCCAGCTCACCGTCACAGGGGACTTCCGAGCAGTACTTC.

The chain couples TRBV5-5 to TRBJ1-5; no definite D call. With 1 base removed from V and 4 bases from J, the gap between germline ends came to 12 bases. CDR3 length equals 15 residues. Germline CDR1 and CDR2: SGHKS and YYEKEE (reference sequence). CDR3: CASSLYRVRNQPQHF. As DNA, the CDR3 is TGTGCCAGCAGCTTGTACCGGGTACGGAATCAGCCCCAGCATTTT.

Regarding this clone: At one end, the junction sequence differs from germline, possibly due to a read error. The chain combines TRBV29-1 with TRBJ1-1; no definite D call. This CDR3 contains 10 residues. Germline lookup yields CDR1 SQVTM and CDR2 ANQGSEA. The CDR3 loop is CSVENGWALF. The DNA of the CDR3 is TGCAGCGTTGAAAACGGCTGGGCTTTGTTT.

This sequence joins TRBV18 and TRBJ1-1; possible D gene TRBD1, 5 bases. Germline lookup yields CDR1 KGHSH and CDR2 LQKENI. V lost 0 bases to trimming and J lost 10 bases, with 9 bases between them. The CDR3 is made up of 12 amino acids. The CDR3 here is CASSPPSGLAFF. The DNA of the CDR3 is TGTGCCAGCTCACCACCGTCAGGGCTAGCTTTCTTT.

The chain has TRBV5-1 and TRBJ2-4, with a possible D match to TRBD1 (7 bases). Germline loops: CDR1 SGHRS, CDR2 YFSETQ. This CDR3 region has 13 residues. V was cut by 5 bases and J by 8 bases, with 14 bases left in between. The CDR3: CASRTTGEDIQYF. The DNA of the CDR3 is TGCGCCAGCAGGACCACAGGGGAGGACATTCAGTACTTC.

CDR3 nucleotides: TGTGCCAGCAGTTATAACCCCGGGGAAAACACCATATATTTT. Translated: CASSYNPGENTIYF. The chain uses TRBV6-5 and TRBJ1-3; D is unclear. V was cut by 3 bases and J by 6 bases, with 12 bases left in between. The CDR3 has 14 residues. Germline values: CDR1 MNHEY, CDR2 SVGAGI.